One and the same sample provided the 21 T cell receptor beta chains below, sequenced in a study of cytomegalovirus exposure and HLA in healthy donors. Primers: 60 Vbeta forward and 13 Jbeta reverse. Here immunoSEQ multiplex PCR was the method, and the copy in TCRdb shows in-frame clones only, minus some. Of hundreds of thousands of clones in the sample, over 60% are singletons; the top ten hold around 2%. Material: PBMCs. These receptors were taken from a man aged 18 to 30 in good health and CMV-seronegative.

The rearrangement links TRBV6-4 to TRBJ2-3; D is perhaps TRBD1 (6 bases). Trimming stripped 0 bases from V and 1 base from J, with 8 bases between. Germline V lookup: CDR1 MRHNA, CDR2 SNTAGT. The CDR3 length is 15 residues. CDR3 DNA: TGTGCCAGCAGTGACTCCTCAGGGGGCACAGATACGCAGTATTTT. The encoded protein is CASSDSSGGTDTQYF.

The chain has TRBV18 and TRBJ1-1; 8 bases are a match to TRBD1. The CDR3 is 14 amino acids. Germline trimming cut 6 bases from V and 11 bases from J; bases unmatched to any gene: 14. The germline V gene has CDR1 KGHSH and CDR2 LQKENI. The CDR3 region has the DNA TGTGCCAGCTCCCCTCCGGGACAGGTCCTTGAGGCTTTCTTT. This gives the protein CASSPPGQVLEAFF.

V is TRBV30 and J is TRBJ1-6; 7 bases agree with TRBD1. Germline-derived CDR1 and CDR2 are GTSNPN and SVGIG (reference sequence). There are 13 residues in the CDR3. Trimming removed 6 bases from V and 4 bases from J; junction bases left unmatched: 3. The CDR3 protein is CACAGQYNSPLHF. The CDR3 DNA follows: TGTGCCTGCGCGGGACAGTATAATTCACCCCTCCACTTT. Full variable domain (remainder filled in from reference TRBV30 and TRBJ1-6): SQTIHQWPATLVQPVGSPLSLECTVEGTSNPNLYWYRQAAGRGLQLLFYSVGIGQISSEVPQNLSASRPQDRQFILSSKKLLLSDSGFYLCACAGQYNSPLHFGNGTRLTVT.

V is TRBV5-4 and J is TRBJ1-2; 7 bases map to TRBD1. The germline V gene encodes CDR1 SGHNT and CDR2 YYREEE (reference sequence). The CDR3 is 11 residues long. Trimming cost V 4 bases and J 12 bases; bases outside gene matches: 6. The CDR3 region has the DNA TGTGCCAGCAGCCTCGGGACAGTCGACACCTTC. Translating it yields CASSLGTVDTF.

This chain joins TRBV6-6 and TRBJ1-1; 9 bases line up with TRBD1. The CDR3 runs to 16 residues. Germline CDR1 reads MNHNY; CDR2 reads SVGAGI (reference sequence). The V segment lost 1 base and the J segment 2 bases; nucleotides outside the gene matches: 5. CDR3 in DNA: TGTGCCAGCAGTTACTGGCTGACAGGGGGAAACACTGAAGCTTTCTTT. Translated: CASSYWLTGGNTEAFF.

The chain links TRBV5-1 to TRBJ2-1, with 7 positions matching TRBD2. V lost 3 bases and J lost 6; bases outside the gene matches: 3. The CDR3 is made up of 13 amino acids. The germline V gene has CDR1 SGHRS and CDR2 YFSETQ. CDR3 protein: CASSSGRGNEQFF. The CDR3 DNA reads TGCGCCAGCAGCTCGGGGAGGGGCAATGAGCAGTTCTTC.

V is TRBV19 and J is TRBJ1-2; D is possibly TRBD1 (5 bases). V lost 2 bases, J lost 3 bases, and 7 bases lay in between. CDR3 length: 13 residues. In germline, CDR1 is LNHDA, CDR2 SQIVND (reference sequence). CDR3 nucleotides: TGTGCCAGTAGTATATGGGGGGACTATGGCTACACCTTC. It is translated as CASSIWGDYGYTF.

This clone was counted between two and nine times. CDR3 in amino acids: CASSPGDREYYEQYF. The CDR3 DNA follows: TGTGCCAGCAGCCCGGGGGACAGGGAGTACTACGAGCAGTACTTC. The chain joins TRBV7-6 to TRBJ2-5, with TRBD1 matching over 9 bases. Judging by the DNA end, TRBJ2-7 fits better; the J call may be wrong. The V gene's germline CDR1 is SGHVS and CDR2 FNYEAQ. This CDR3 has 15 residues.

This clone appeared once. This chain links TRBV7-9 with TRBJ1-3, with 7 bases aligning to TRBD1. The germline CDR1 and CDR2 sequences are SEHNR and FQNEAQ (reference sequence). The CDR3 loop spans 16 amino acids. The J segment lost 4 bases and the V segment lost 1 base, leaving 7 bases of the junction unmatched. CDR3 loop: CASSLGEGGSGNTIYF. The CDR3 DNA follows: TGTGCCAGCAGCTTAGGTGAAGGGGGCTCCGGAAACACCATATATTTT.

This clone appeared once. This chain uses TRBV25-1 with TRBJ2-5, with 10 nucleotides matching TRBD1. Per the germline V gene, CDR1 is MGHDK and CDR2 is SYGVNS. The junction had 7 bases not matched to a gene; V was cut back by 7 bases and J by 2 bases. The CDR3 contains 15 residues. CDR3 amino acids: CASTPDRGLQETQYF. The CDR3 bases are TGTGCCAGCACTCCGGACAGGGGGTTACAAGAGACCCAGTACTTC.

The chain carries TRBV30 and TRBJ2-7; 8 bases match TRBD1. With V trimmed by 4 bases and J by 3 bases, 2 bases remained unmatched. The CDR3 has 12 amino acids. Germline V gene sequence: CDR1 GTSNPN, CDR2 SVGIG (reference sequence). CDR3 sequence: CAWNGQGYEQYF. The CDR3 coding sequence is TGTGCCTGGAACGGACAGGGCTACGAGCAGTACTTC.

The rearrangement uses TRBV27 and TRBJ1-6; D is unclear. V was pared by 3 bases and J by 11 bases, with 14 bases between. Germline V lookup: CDR1 MNHEY, CDR2 SMNVEV (reference sequence). The CDR3 extends over 14 amino acids. CDR3 in DNA: TGTGCCAGCAGTTTTTCCTTTCGAGGGACACCCCTCCACTTT. Protein sequence: CASSFSFRGTPLHF.

The V gene is TRBV5-6, the J gene TRBJ2-3; D unresolved. This CDR3 has 16 amino acids. Trimming cost V 0 bases and J 0 bases, with 11 bases left between them. The germline CDR1 and CDR2 sequences are SGHDT and YYEEEE. This chain's CDR3 is CASSLGQTFSTDTQYF. DNA for the CDR3: TGTGCCAGCAGCTTGGGGCAGACTTTTAGCACAGATACGCAGTATTTT.

With respect to this clone: Within the sample, other DNA sequences also encode this same CDR3. The J gene is TRBJ2-1, the V gene TRBV15, with 11 bases matching TRBD2. V dropped 3 bases and J dropped 4; count of bases not matched to a gene: 5. This CDR3 spans 16 amino acids. Per the germline V gene, CDR1 is LNHNV and CDR2 is YYDKDF (reference sequence). In DNA form, the CDR3 reads TGTGCCACCAGCAGTCCGGGACTAGCGGAATACAATGAGCAGTTCTTC. It translates to CATSSPGLAEYNEQFF.

This clone came up a few times. The gene calls are TRBV7-9 and TRBJ2-5, with a tentative D call TRBD1 (5 bases). V lost 3 bases, J lost 5 bases, and 13 bases lay in between. The CDR3 sequence is 14 residues long. Germline V gene sequence: CDR1 SEHNR, CDR2 FQNEAQ (reference sequence). CDR3 sequence reads: CASSFHQGPETQYF. CDR3 DNA: TGTGCCAGCAGCTTCCATCAGGGTCCCGAGACCCAGTACTTC.

The rearrangement joins TRBV15 to TRBJ2-1; TRBD1 agrees at 9 bases. Looked up from germline, CDR1 is LNHNV and CDR2 is YYDKDF (reference sequence). This CDR3 has 16 residues. Losses at the gene ends were 0 bases for V and 3 bases for J; bases not matched to a gene: 3. The CDR3 DNA follows: TGTGCCACCAGCAGAGATCTGACAGGGGGCTACAATGAGCAGTTCTTC. Its translation is CATSRDLTGGYNEQFF. Together with reference TRBV15 and TRBJ2-1, the CDR3 gives the full variable domain: DAMVIQNPRYQVTQFGKPVTLSCSQTLNHNVMYWYQQKSSQAPKLLFHYYDKDFNNEADTPDNFQSRRPNTSFCFLDIRSPGLGDTAMYLCATSRDLTGGYNEQFFGPGTRLTVL.

V gene TRBV9 combines with J gene TRBJ2-1; 14 bases fit TRBD2. The CDR3 loop spans 15 amino acids. The junction had 3 bases not matched to a gene; V was cut back by 3 bases and J by 7 bases. Germline CDR1 and CDR2: SGDLS and YYNGEE. The chain's CDR3 is CASSGRTSGRNEQFF. The CDR3 DNA follows: TGTGCCAGCAGCGGCAGGACTAGCGGGAGGAATGAGCAGTTCTTC.

The genes are TRBV19 and TRBJ1-4, with 8 bases fitting TRBD1. CDR1 is LNHDA and CDR2 is SQIVND in the germline V gene (reference sequence). Losses at the gene ends were 5 bases for V and 6 bases for J; bases not matched to a gene: 20. CDR3 length: 19 amino acids. The CDR3 region is CASSGRTGSLLGFDEKLFF. CDR3 DNA: TGTGCCAGTAGTGGGAGGACAGGGTCCTTACTTGGATTTGATGAAAAACTGTTTTTT.

This clone has only one observation. The junction departs from the called germline gene at one end, perhaps through a read error. This sequence joins TRBV7-9 and TRBJ2-4, with D perhaps TRBD1 (5 bases). The CDR3 has 16 amino acids. Germline CDR1 SEHNR, CDR2 FQNEAQ (reference sequence). The chain's CDR3 is CSSSIGVSGAKNIQYF. CDR3 nucleotides: TGTTCCAGCAGCATAGGGGTTTCGGGAGCCAAAAACATTCAGTACTTC.

The chain couples TRBV5-1 to TRBJ2-7, with 8 bases that match TRBD1. Germline-derived CDR1 and CDR2 are SGHRS and YFSETQ. J lost 8 bases, V lost 0 bases, and 4 bases had no gene match. The CDR3 length is 13 residues. The CDR3 spells CASSLGTGWKQYF. The CDR3 region has the DNA TGCGCCAGCAGCTTGGGGACAGGGTGGAAGCAGTACTTC.

The chain carries TRBV27 and TRBJ2-7; tentative D call: TRBD1 (6 bases). Germline V gene data show CDR1 as MNHEY and CDR2 as SMNVEV (reference sequence). The ends were cut back, 6 bases at V and 5 bases at J, with 17 bases in the middle. This CDR3 contains 14 residues. CDR3 sequence reads: CASRGGQIIHEQYF. The CDR3 DNA is TGTGCCAGCAGGGGCGGACAGATAATCCACGAGCAGTACTTC.